Detailed here is one T cell receptor (beta chain). The sample comes from a study of T cells in women clearing cervical HPV infection. Sequenced by immunoSEQ multiplex PCR; TCRdb stores in-frame clones only, minus some. The sample has some 30,000 clones, and its top ten clones hold roughly 1.6%. Sequenced material: blood buffy coat. The clonotype comes from a woman aged 18 to 75 with a cervical HPV16 infection that either progressed to CIN3+ or cleared (not recorded which).

CDR3 bases read: TGCGCCAGCAGGACCAGGTGGGGGGGTGGGGCGGAGACC. Its protein product is CASRTRWGGGAET. In full, the CDR3 reads CASRTRWGGGAETQYF. J is TRBJ2-5 and V is TRBV10-2; 7 bases match TRBD2. The read falls 3 residues short of the CDR3 end, and the missing part is taken from the germline J gene. The CDR3 is 16 residues long. Germline CDR1 and CDR2: WSHSY and SAAADI. V trimming: 6 bases; J trimming: 5 bases; junction bases outside the gene matches: 15.